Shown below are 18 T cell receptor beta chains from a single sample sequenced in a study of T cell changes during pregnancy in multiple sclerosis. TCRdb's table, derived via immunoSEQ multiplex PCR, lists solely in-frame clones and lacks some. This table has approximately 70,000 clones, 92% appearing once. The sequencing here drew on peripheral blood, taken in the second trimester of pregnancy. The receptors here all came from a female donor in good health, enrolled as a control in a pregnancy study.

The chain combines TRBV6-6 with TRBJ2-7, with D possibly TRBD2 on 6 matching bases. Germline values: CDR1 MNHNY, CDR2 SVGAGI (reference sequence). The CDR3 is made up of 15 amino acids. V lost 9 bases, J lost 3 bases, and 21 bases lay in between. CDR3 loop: CASYGGRLRLYEQYF. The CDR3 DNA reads TGTGCCAGTTACGGGGGACGCCTGCGACTCTACGAGCAGTACTTC.

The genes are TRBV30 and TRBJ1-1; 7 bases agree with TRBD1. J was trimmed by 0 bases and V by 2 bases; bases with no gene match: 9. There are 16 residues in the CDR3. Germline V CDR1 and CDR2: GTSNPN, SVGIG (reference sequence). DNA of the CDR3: TGTGCCTGGAGTCGTAAGGGGGCGGGACTGAACACTGAAGCTTTCTTT. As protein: CAWSRKGAGLNTEAFF.

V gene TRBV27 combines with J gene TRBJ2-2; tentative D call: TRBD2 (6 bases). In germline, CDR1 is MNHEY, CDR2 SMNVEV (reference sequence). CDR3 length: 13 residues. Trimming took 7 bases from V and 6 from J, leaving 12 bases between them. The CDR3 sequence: CASIGGRSGELFF. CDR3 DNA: TGTGCCAGCATTGGGGGGAGGTCCGGGGAGCTGTTTTTT.

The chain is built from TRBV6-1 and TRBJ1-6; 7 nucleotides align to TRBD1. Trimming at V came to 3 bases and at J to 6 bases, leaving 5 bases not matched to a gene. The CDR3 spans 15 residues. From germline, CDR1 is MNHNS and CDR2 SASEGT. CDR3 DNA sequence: TGTGCCAGCAGTGAGAGACAGGGACTTAATTCACCCCTCCACTTT. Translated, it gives CASSERQGLNSPLHF.

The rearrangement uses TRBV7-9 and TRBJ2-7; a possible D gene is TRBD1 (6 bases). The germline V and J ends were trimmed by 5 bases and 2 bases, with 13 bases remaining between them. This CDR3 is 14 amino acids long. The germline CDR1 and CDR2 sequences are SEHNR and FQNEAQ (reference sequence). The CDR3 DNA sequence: TGTGCCAGCAGCGCCCGACAGGACCCCTACGAGCAGTACTTC. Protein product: CASSARQDPYEQYF.

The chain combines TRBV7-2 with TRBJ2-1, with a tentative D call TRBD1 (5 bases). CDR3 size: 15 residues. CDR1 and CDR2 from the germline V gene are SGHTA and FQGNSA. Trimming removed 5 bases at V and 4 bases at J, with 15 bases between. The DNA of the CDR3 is TGTGCCAGCAGCCTCCGGCAGGGTAGTTACAATGAGCAGTTCTTC. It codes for CASSLRQGSYNEQFF. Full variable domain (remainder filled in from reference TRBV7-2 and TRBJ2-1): GAGVSQSPSNKVTEKGKDVELRCDPISGHTALYWYRQSLGQGLEFLIYFQGNSAPDKSGLPSDRFSAERTGGSVSTLTIQRTQQEDSAVYLCASSLRQGSYNEQFFGPGTRLTVL.

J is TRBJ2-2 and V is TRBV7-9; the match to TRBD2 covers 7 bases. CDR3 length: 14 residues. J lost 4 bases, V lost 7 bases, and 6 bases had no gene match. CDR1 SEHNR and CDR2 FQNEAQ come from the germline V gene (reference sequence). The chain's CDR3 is CASTPGGGTGELFF. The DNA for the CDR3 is TGTGCCAGCACCCCGGGGGGTGGCACCGGGGAGCTGTTTTTT.

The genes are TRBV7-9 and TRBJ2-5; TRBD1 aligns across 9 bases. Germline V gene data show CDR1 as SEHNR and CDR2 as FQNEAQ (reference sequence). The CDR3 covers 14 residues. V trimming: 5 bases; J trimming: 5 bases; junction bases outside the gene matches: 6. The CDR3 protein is CASSPRDRVETQYF. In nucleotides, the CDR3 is TGTGCCAGCAGCCCCCGGGACAGGGTGGAGACCCAGTACTTC.

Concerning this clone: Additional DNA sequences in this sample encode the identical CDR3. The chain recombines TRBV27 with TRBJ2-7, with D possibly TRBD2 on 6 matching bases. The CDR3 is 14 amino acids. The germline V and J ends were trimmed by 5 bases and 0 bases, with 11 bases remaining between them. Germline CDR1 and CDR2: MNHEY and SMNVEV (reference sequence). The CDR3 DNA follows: TGTGCCAGCAGTCTTAGCGGTCTCTCCTACGAGCAGTACTTC. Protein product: CASSLSGLSYEQYF.

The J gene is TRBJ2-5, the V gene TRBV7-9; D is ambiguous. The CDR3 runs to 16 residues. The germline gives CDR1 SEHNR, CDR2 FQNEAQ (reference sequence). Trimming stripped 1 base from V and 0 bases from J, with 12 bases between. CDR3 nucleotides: TGTGCCAGCAGCTTAGGCCGCCGGGTAAACCAAGAGACCCAGTACTTC. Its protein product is CASSLGRRVNQETQYF.

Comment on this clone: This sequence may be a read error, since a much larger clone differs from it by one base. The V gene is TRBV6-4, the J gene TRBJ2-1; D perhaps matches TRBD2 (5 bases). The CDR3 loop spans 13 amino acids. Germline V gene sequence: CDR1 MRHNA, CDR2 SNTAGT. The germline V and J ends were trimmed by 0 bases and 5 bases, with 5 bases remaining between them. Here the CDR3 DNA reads TGTGCCAGCAGTGACTCGACTAACAATGAGCAGTTCTTC. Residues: CASSDSTNNEQFF.

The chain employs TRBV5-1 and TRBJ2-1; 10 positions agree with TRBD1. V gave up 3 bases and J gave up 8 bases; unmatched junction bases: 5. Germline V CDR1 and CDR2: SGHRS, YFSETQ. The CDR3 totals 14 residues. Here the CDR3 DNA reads TGCGCCAGCAGCTCCAGGACAGGGGGGGATGAGCAGTTCTTC. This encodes CASSSRTGGDEQFF.

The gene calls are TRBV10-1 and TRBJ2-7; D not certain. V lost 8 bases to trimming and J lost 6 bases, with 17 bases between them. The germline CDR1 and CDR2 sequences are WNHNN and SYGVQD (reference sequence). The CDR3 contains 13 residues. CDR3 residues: CASPLAQTGEQYF. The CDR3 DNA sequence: TGCGCCAGCCCGCTTGCCCAAACCGGCGAGCAGTACTTC.

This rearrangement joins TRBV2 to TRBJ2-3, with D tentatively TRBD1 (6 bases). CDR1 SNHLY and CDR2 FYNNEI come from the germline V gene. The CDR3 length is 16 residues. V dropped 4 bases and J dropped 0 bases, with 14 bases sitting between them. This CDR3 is CASSGVGTPSTDTQYF. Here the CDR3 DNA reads TGTGCCAGCAGTGGAGTCGGGACACCTAGCACAGATACGCAGTATTTT.

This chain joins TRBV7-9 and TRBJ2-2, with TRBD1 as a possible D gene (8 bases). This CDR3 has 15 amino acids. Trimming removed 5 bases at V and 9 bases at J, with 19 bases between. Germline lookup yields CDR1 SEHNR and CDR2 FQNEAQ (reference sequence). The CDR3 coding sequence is TGTGCCAGCAGCGACACGGACAGGGAGGGCCGGGAGCTGTTTTTT. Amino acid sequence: CASSDTDREGRELFF.

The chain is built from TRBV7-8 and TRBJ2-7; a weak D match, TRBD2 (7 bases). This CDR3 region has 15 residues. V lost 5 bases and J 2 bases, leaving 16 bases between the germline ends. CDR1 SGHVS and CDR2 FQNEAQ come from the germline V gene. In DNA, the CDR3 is TGTGCCAGCAGCACGGACAGCGGGGCAACCTACGAGCAGTACTTC. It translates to CASSTDSGATYEQYF.

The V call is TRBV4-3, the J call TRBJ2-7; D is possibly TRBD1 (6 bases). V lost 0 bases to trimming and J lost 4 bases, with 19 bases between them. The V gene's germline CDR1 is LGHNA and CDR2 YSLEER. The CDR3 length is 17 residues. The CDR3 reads CASSQDFPGAPRYEQYF. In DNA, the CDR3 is TGCGCCAGCAGCCAAGATTTTCCAGGGGCACCCAGATACGAGCAGTACTTC.

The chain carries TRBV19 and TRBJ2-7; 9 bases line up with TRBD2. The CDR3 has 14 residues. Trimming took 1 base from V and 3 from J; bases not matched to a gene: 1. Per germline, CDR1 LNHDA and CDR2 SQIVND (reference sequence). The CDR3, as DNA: TGTGCCAGTAGTATAGGAGCGGGAGGCTACGAGCAGTACTTC. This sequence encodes CASSIGAGGYEQYF.